Below are 21 T cell receptor beta chains sequenced from a single sample in a study of blood T cells in healthy people across ages (dated by TCRdb to between 2015 and 2017). The library was produced with 5' RACE. Instrument on record: Illumina HiSeq 2500. A second PCR of about 6 to 11 cycles was performed with a sample-barcoded 5' primer and a J-beta primer mix. TCRdb reprocessed the public reads (quality trimming at Q25 with fastp, clone calling with MiXCR) and kept in-frame beta chains. Each record represents a unique CDR3 protein, reported with the most common genes and DNA among its rows. The sample contains about a million distinct CDR3 sequences, 51% of them found a single time. The ten top clones hold about a fifth of the sample. What was sequenced was blood. All receptors derive from a woman aged 55-70 years in good health.

This clonotype has a count of ten or more. This chain connects TRBV20-1 to TRBJ2-1; D unresolved. There are 15 residues in the CDR3. Trimming pared 5 bases from V and 0 bases from J, leaving 14 bases between. Looked up from germline, CDR1 is DFQATT and CDR2 is SNEGSKA (reference sequence). The CDR3 region has the DNA TGCAGTGCTCCAGAGCCCAGCCGCTCCTACAATGAGCAGTTCTTC. It yields the protein CSAPEPSRSYNEQFF.

This clonotype was found once. The rearrangement joins TRBV20-1 to TRBJ1-4, with 7 bases that match TRBD1. The germline V gene has CDR1 DFQATT and CDR2 SNEGSKA (reference sequence). CDR3 length equals 11 residues. V shed 5 bases, J shed 8 bases, and the junction held 2 bases outside the gene matches. This chain's CDR3 is CSASTGEKLFF. DNA of the CDR3: TGCAGTGCTTCGACAGGGGAAAAACTGTTTTTT.

The rearrangement uses TRBV9 and TRBJ2-4; no definite D call. With the DNA end fitting TRBJ2-7 better, the J assignment may be wrong. This CDR3 contains 13 residues. Germline CDR1 and CDR2: SGDLS and YYNGEE. For the CDR3, the DNA is TGTGCCAGCAGCGAGACACCCTTCTACGAGCAGTACTTC. Residues: CASSETPFYEQYF.

The gene calls are TRBV27 and TRBJ2-5, with 7 bases lining up with TRBD2. Germline V CDR1 and CDR2: MNHEY, SMNVEV (reference sequence). The CDR3 has 16 residues. With V trimmed by 7 bases and J by 1 base, 12 bases remained unmatched. The CDR3 reads CASKPVGEGIQETQYF. The CDR3 DNA reads as TGTGCCAGCAAACCCGTCGGGGAGGGGATCCAAGAGACCCAGTACTTC.

The chain combines TRBV6-5 with TRBJ1-6, with TRBD1 as a possible D gene (6 bases). V lost 5 bases to trimming and J lost 10 bases, with 18 bases between them. This CDR3 contains 15 residues. Per the germline V gene, CDR1 is MNHEY and CDR2 is SVGAGI. The CDR3 bases are TGTGCCAGCAGTCGCGGGACAAAAGACAGGTCACCCCTCCACTTT. Protein sequence: CASSRGTKDRSPLHF.

The chain employs TRBV4-1 and TRBJ2-3; D gene unclear. Germline V gene lookup returns CDR1 MGHRA and CDR2 YSYEKL. Trimming took off 4 bases at V and 8 bases at J, with 10 bases between the two ends. CDR3 length: 12 residues. CDR3 coding DNA: TGCGCCAGCAGCCTCTTTGGGCGTACGCAGTATTTT. Amino acids: CASSLFGRTQYF.

This clonotype was detected a few times. The gene calls are TRBV20-1 and TRBJ1-2, with unresolved D. The length of the CDR3 is 13 residues. V gave up 5 bases and J gave up 9 bases, with 19 bases separating them. Germline V gene data show CDR1 as DFQATT and CDR2 as SNEGSKA (reference sequence). The CDR3 DNA reads as TGCAGTGCTCAGGTTGCGGGTTTATCGAGCTACACCTTC. It encodes CSAQVAGLSSYTF.

The V call is TRBV5-5, the J call TRBJ2-3; D is perhaps TRBD2 (5 bases). This CDR3 spans 15 amino acids. Germline-derived CDR1 and CDR2 are SGHKS and YYEKEE (reference sequence). Trimming left V 0 bases short and J 0 bases short, with 8 bases between. The CDR3 region is CASSLDSASTDTQYF. CDR3 coding DNA: TGTGCCAGCAGCTTGGATAGCGCTAGCACAGATACGCAGTATTTT.

The rearrangement links TRBV28 to TRBJ2-7, with D perhaps matching TRBD1 (6 bases). Germline V lookup: CDR1 MDHEN, CDR2 SYDVKM. The CDR3 sequence is 12 residues long. V dropped 11 bases and J dropped 2 bases, with 13 bases sitting between them. The CDR3 DNA follows: TGTGCCTGCCAAAGGGGGACCTACGAGCAGTACTTC. This translates into CACQRGTYEQYF. Full variable domain (outside the CDR3, taken from reference TRBV28 and TRBJ2-7): DVKVTQSSRYLVKRTGEKVFLECVQDMDHENMFWYRQDPGLGLRLIYFSYDVKMKEKGDIPEGYSVSREKKERFSLILESASTNQTSMYLCACQRGTYEQYFGPGTRLTVT.

V is TRBV4-2 and J is TRBJ2-1; D uncertain. Between the trimmed V and J ends, which lost 5 bases and 8 bases, there was a span of 13 bases. CDR1 is LGHNA, CDR2 YNFKEQ, per germline. This CDR3 spans 13 amino acids. The CDR3 sequence is CASSRVLDHEQFF. CDR3 DNA sequence: TGTGCCAGCAGCAGGGTCTTGGACCATGAGCAGTTCTTC.

The V gene is TRBV4-3, the J gene TRBJ1-2; D is unresolved. CDR3 length equals 13 residues. Trimming cost V 4 bases and J 4 bases, with 10 bases left between them. CDR1 and CDR2 from the germline V gene are LGHNA and YSLEER. The CDR3 DNA reads as TGCGCCAGCAGCCCGGAGGGAGTCTATGGCTACACCTTC. This codes for CASSPEGVYGYTF.

A word on this clonotype: Since a much larger clone is just one base distant, this may be a read error. Here the CDR3 reads CSATLLAGGGNEQYF. In DNA, the CDR3 is TGCAGTGCTACCCTACTAGCGGGAGGGGGCAATGAGCAGTACTTC. The rearrangement joins TRBV20-1 to TRBJ2-5, with 13 positions matching TRBD2. CDR1 and CDR2 (germline): DFQATT, SNEGSKA (reference sequence). This CDR3 has 15 amino acids. The J segment lost 11 bases and the V segment lost 4 bases, leaving 13 bases of the junction unmatched.

The gene calls are TRBV5-1 and TRBJ2-3; 9 bases line up with TRBD2. The CDR3 extends over 16 amino acids. V lost 0 bases to trimming and J lost 5 bases; unmatched junction nucleotides: 7. Per the germline V gene, CDR1 is SGHRS and CDR2 is YFSETQ. The CDR3 DNA sequence: TGCGCCAGCAGCTTGGATGAGATGCGGGGGGGAGATACGCAGTATTTT. Translating gives CASSLDEMRGGDTQYF.

The chain employs TRBV20-1 and TRBJ1-6; the D gene is possibly TRBD1 (5 bases). The CDR3 has 16 residues. Per germline, CDR1 DFQATT and CDR2 SNEGSKA (reference sequence). V dropped 3 bases and J dropped 1 base, with 13 bases sitting between them. Here the CDR3 DNA reads TGCAGTGCTAGCAGGGACCTGCAATCCTATAATTCACCCCTCCACTTT. Translated: CSASRDLQSYNSPLHF.

The gene calls are TRBV6-6 and TRBJ1-1; unclear D gene. In germline, CDR1 is MNHNY, CDR2 SVGAGI (reference sequence). V gave up 8 bases and J gave up 1 base, with 11 bases separating them. This CDR3 spans 13 amino acids. In nucleotides, the CDR3 is TGTGCCAGCGTTTCTGGGAGGAACACTGAAGCTTTCTTT. Its translation: CASVSGRNTEAFF.

This clonotype is a singleton in its sample. The J gene is TRBJ1-6, the V gene TRBV28; the D gene is possibly TRBD1 (5 bases). The CDR3 covers 13 residues. The V end lost 11 bases, the J end lost 9 bases, and 17 bases lay between the germline ends. Germline V gives CDR1 MDHEN, CDR2 SYDVKM. The CDR3 sequence: CAATRGTPSPLHF. CDR3 nucleotide sequence: TGTGCCGCCACCCGGGGGACCCCTTCACCCCTCCACTTT.

This clonotype came up many times. The chain is built from TRBV7-9 and TRBJ2-7; D might be TRBD2 (6 bases). Germline V gives CDR1 SEHNR, CDR2 FQNEAQ (reference sequence). The CDR3 is 12 residues long. V lost 2 bases to trimming and J lost 6 bases, with 8 bases between them. CDR3 DNA: TGTGCCAGCAGCTTAATGGGGGGCGAGCAGTACTTC. Encoded protein: CASSLMGGEQYF.

The chain has TRBV3-1 and TRBJ2-3, with D unclear. The V end was cut by 0 bases, the J end by 5 bases, with 6 bases between. This CDR3 spans 13 amino acids. Germline CDR1 is LGHDT and CDR2 is YNNKEL (reference sequence). CDR3: CASSQEHRDTQYF. The CDR3 bases are TGTGCCAGCAGCCAAGAGCATCGAGATACGCAGTATTTT.

This chain uses TRBV20-1 with TRBJ1-6; tentative D call: TRBD1 (6 bases). Germline V gene data show CDR1 as DFQATT and CDR2 as SNEGSKA (reference sequence). Trimming cost V 5 bases and J 0 bases, with 11 bases left between them. The CDR3 extends over 15 amino acids. The CDR3: CSAPQGSSYNSPLHF. CDR3 DNA: TGCAGTGCTCCACAGGGATCCTCCTATAATTCACCCCTCCACTTT.

This clonotype occurred once. The V and J genes are TRBV19 and TRBJ1-2; D unclear. V shed 0 bases and J shed 5 bases, with 19 bases lying between them. This CDR3 region has 17 residues. CDR1 LNHDA and CDR2 SQIVND come from the germline V gene (reference sequence). CDR3 amino acids: CASSIEGFGDGLYGYTF. CDR3 DNA: TGTGCCAGTAGTATAGAGGGGTTCGGCGATGGCTTGTATGGCTACACCTTC.

V gene TRBV24-1 combines with J gene TRBJ2-7; D unresolved. This CDR3 contains 13 residues. V was clipped by 3 bases and J by 3 bases, with 8 bases between them. Germline V gene sequence: CDR1 KGHDR, CDR2 SFDVKD. CDR3 nucleotide sequence: TGTGCCACCAGTGATAAAGGTTTCTACGAGCAGTACTTC. This gives the protein CATSDKGFYEQYF.